These T cell receptor beta chains were read from a single sample in a study of shared clonotypes between healthy human individuals. Using immunoSEQ multiplex PCR, the repertoire was profiled, and TCRdb retains in-frame clones only, with some absent. The profile shows 2 million to 2.5 million clones, about 95% of them singletons. Sequenced: naive CD8+ T cells sorted from blood. The receptors come from a man between 18 and 35 years old in good health. Both conserved end residues are part of each CDR3. Fields, in order: V gene, clone size, D gene, J gene, CDR3 DNA, CDR3 protein. A D gene is named only where the DNA matches it firmly. Clone size, where shown, is once, few, many, or a class for clones that have expanded.

TRBV10-2,-,-,TRBJ1-1,TGCGCCAGCAGTGAAGTGACGGAGGCAGTGAACACTGAAGCTTTCTTT,CASSEVTEAVNTEAFF
TRBV5-4,-,-,TRBJ2-5,TGTGCCAGCAGATTCCAGGGGATCCAAGAGACCCAGTACTTC,CASRFQGIQETQYF
TRBV19,-,-,TRBJ2-1,TGTGCCAGTAGTATCGCCGGGTGGAATGAGCAGTTCTTC,CASSIAGWNEQFF
TRBV6-6,-,-,TRBJ1-1,TGTGCCAGCAGCCAGGGACACCTGAACACTGAAGCTTTCTTT,CASSQGHLNTEAFF
TRBV18,-,-,TRBJ1-1,TGTGCCAGCTCACCAGAGGGCGACACTGAAGCTTTCTTT,CASSPEGDTEAFF
TRBV10-1,once,TRBD2,TRBJ2-1,TGCGCCAGCAGTGAGGCCCTAGCGGGGGGGCAGGAGCAGTTCTTC,CASSEALAGGQEQFF
TRBV4-1,-,-,TRBJ2-1,TGCGCCAGCAGCCAAGAGAGAGGACTGTTGTACAATGAGCAGTTCTTC,CASSQERGLLYNEQFF
TRBV6-5,-,-,TRBJ2-1,TGTGCCAGCAGTCTCGGGACTCTCGGATTGAGTGAGCAGTTCTTC,CASSLGTLGLSEQFF
TRBV7-9,-,-,TRBJ2-7,TGTGCCAGCAGCTTAGAGTCAGGCCTCTACGAGCAGTACTTC,CASSLESGLYEQYF
TRBV4-3,once,-,TRBJ2-7,TGCGCCAGCAGCCAAGATCAAGGGTACGAGCAGTACTTC,CASSQDQGYEQYF
TRBV10-3,-,-,TRBJ1-4,TGTGCCATCAGTGAGGTAGACAATGAAAAACTGTTTTTT,CAISEVDNEKLFF
TRBV30,-,-,TRBJ2-2,TGTGCCTGGAGACAGGGAGTGAACACCGGGGAGCTGTTTTTT,CAWRQGVNTGELFF
TRBV18,-,TRBD2,TRBJ2-6,TGTGCCAGCTCACCACTTCGCGGGGGGGCCGCTGGGGCCAACGTCCTGACTTTC,CASSPLRGGAAGANVLTF
TRBV5-6,-,TRBD2,TRBJ2-1,TGTGCCAGCAGCTTGGGTGGGACTAGCGGGACAGCCGGCTTCTTC,CASSLGGTSGTAGFF
TRBV2,once,TRBD2,TRBJ2-5,TGTGCCAGCAGGACTAGCGGGGATATGGAGACCCAGTACTTC,CASRTSGDMETQYF
TRBV27,-,-,TRBJ2-7,TGTGCCAGCAGTGTCCTAGCCTCCTACGAGCAGTACTTC,CASSVLASYEQYF
TRBV19,-,TRBD1,TRBJ1-2,TGTGCCAGTAGTACCGACAGGGAGGACCTGATCAACTATGGCTACACCTTC,CASSTDREDLINYGYTF
TRBV7-2,-,-,TRBJ2-3,TGTGCCAGCAGCTTATCCGATACGCAGTATTTT,CASSLSDTQYF
TRBV4-2,-,-,TRBJ2-7,TGTGCCAGCAGCCCGAGGGGCTCCTACGAGCAGTACTTC,CASSPRGSYEQYF
TRBV29-1,-,TRBD1,TRBJ2-1,TGCAGCGTTGAGGGTGACAGGGTCGGGAATGAGCAGTTCTTC,CSVEGDRVGNEQFF
TRBV6-1,-,-,TRBJ1-1,TGTGCCAGCAGTGAAGAGGGTTTAAAGGGTGTAGCTTTCTTT,CASSEEGLKGVAFF
TRBV7-9,-,-,TRBJ2-2,TGTGCCAGCAGCCCCCCCCTTCTGTCAGGGTTGTGGAACACCGGGGAGCTGTTTTTT,CASSPPLLSGLWNTGELFF